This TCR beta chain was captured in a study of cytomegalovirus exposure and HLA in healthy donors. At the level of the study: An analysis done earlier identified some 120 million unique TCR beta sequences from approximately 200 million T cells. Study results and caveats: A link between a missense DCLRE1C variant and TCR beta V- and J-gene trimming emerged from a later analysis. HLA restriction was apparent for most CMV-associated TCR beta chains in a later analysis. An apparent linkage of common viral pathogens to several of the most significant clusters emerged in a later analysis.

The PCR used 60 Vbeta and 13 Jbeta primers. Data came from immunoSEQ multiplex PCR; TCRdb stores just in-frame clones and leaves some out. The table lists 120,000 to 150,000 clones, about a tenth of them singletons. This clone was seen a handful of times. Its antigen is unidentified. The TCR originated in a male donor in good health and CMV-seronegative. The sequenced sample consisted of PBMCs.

DNA of the CDR3: TGTGCCAGCAGTTTATCCGGGACAGGTTGGGGGACTGAAGCTTTCTTT. Its protein is CASSLSGTGWGTEAFF. This rearrangement joins TRBV28 to TRBJ1-1; 8 nucleotides line up with TRBD1. This CDR3 contains 16 residues. Germline V gene sequence: CDR1 MDHEN, CDR2 SYDVKM. J lost 5 bases, V lost 1 base, and 9 bases had no gene match.